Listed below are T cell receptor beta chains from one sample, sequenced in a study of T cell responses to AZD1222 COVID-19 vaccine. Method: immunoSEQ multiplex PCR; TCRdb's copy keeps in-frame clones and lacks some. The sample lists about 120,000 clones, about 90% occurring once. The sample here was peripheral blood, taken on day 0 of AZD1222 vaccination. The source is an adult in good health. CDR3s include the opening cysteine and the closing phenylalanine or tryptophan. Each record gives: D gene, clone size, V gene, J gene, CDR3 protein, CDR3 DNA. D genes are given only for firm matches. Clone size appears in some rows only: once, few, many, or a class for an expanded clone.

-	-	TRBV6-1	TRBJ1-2	CASSYVGGYGYTF	TGTGCCAGCAGTTATGTCGGGGGCTATGGCTACACCTTC
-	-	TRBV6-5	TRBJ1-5	CASKMADQPQHF	TGTGCCAGCAAGATGGCGGATCAGCCCCAGCACTTT
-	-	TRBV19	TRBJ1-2	CASSLPFEEGYGYTF	TGTGCCAGTAGTCTTCCTTTCGAGGAAGGGTATGGCTACACCTTC
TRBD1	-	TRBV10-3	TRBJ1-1	CAISLTGENTEAFF	TGTGCCATCAGCTTGACAGGGGAGAACACTGAAGCTTTCTTT
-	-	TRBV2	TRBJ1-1	CASRQIQGGRAFF	TGTGCCAGCAGGCAAATTCAGGGTGGGCGCGCTTTCTTT
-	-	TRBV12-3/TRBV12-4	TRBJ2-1	CASSFRDEQFF	TGTGCCAGCAGTTTCCGGGATGAGCAGTTCTTC
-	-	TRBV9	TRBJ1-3	CASSVDGANSGNTIYF	TGTGCCAGCAGCGTTGACGGGGCCAACTCTGGAAACACCATATATTTT
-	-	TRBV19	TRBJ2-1	CASRETGAYNEQFF	TGTGCCAGTAGAGAGACAGGCGCTTACAATGAGCAGTTCTTC
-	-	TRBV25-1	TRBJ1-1	CASSGVGLGGTEAFF	TGTGCCAGCAGTGGCGTGGGTTTGGGGGGTACTGAAGCTTTCTTT
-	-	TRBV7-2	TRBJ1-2	CASSLILGARDGYTF	TGTGCCAGCAGCTTAATTCTGGGGGCGCGGGATGGCTACACCTTC
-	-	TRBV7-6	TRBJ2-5	CASSYYPQAQETQYF	TGTGCCAGCAGCTACTATCCCCAGGCGCAAGAGACCCAGTACTTC
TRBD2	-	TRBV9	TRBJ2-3	CASSAGTSGFTDTQYF	TGTGCCAGCAGCGCCGGGACTAGCGGATTCACAGATACGCAGTATTTT
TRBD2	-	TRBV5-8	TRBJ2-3	CASSGRTSVRDTQYF	TGTGCCAGCAGCGGGCGGACTAGCGTACGAGATACGCAGTATTTT
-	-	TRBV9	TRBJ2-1	CASSVGLNRAQFF	TGTGCCAGCAGCGTCGGACTCAACAGAGCGCAGTTCTTC
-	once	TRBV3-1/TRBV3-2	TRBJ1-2	CASGGSNYGYTF	TGTGCAAGCGGGGGCTCCAACTATGGCTACACCTTC
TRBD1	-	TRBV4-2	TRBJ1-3	CASSQDTGGAGNTIYF	TGTGCCAGCAGCCAGGATACAGGGGGCGCTGGAAACACCATATATTTT
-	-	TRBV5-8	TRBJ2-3	CASSLWQGSDTQYF	TGTGCCAGCAGCTTGTGGCAGGGGTCAGATACGCAGTATTTT
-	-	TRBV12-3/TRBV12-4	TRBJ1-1	CASSLRETTEAFF	TGTGCCAGCAGTTTAAGGGAAACGACTGAAGCTTTCTTT
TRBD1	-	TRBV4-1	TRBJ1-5	CASSPSGTAYQPQHF	TGCGCCAGCAGCCCCTCCGGGACAGCATATCAGCCCCAGCATTTT
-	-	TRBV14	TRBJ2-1	CASSQQFF	TGTGCCAGCAGCCAGCAGTTCTTC
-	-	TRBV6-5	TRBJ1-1	CASSYSTGNTEAFF	TGTGCCAGCAGTTACTCGACAGGAAACACTGAAGCTTTCTTT
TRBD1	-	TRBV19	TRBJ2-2	CASSMGTGQMTGELFF	TGTGCCAGTAGTATGGGAACGGGACAGATGACCGGGGAGCTGTTTTTT
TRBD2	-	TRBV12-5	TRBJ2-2	CASGFVAGGTGELFF	TGTGCTAGTGGTTTCGTAGCGGGGGGAACCGGGGAGCTGTTTTTT
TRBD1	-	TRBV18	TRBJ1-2	CASSPRDSGGNYGYTF	TGTGCCAGCTCACCTCGGGACAGTGGTGGTAACTATGGCTACACCTTC
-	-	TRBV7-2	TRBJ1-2	CASSRDVYGYTF	TGTGCCAGCTCCCGGGACGTCTATGGCTACACCTTC
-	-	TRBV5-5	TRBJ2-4	CASSTQWGAKNIQYF	TGTGCCAGCAGCACCCAATGGGGAGCCAAAAACATTCAGTACTTC
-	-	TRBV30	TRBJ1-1	CAWSLQYTEAFF	TGTGCCTGGAGCCTACAGTACACTGAAGCTTTCTTT
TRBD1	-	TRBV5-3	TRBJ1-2	CARSPGQGYGYTF	TGTGCCAGAAGCCCCGGACAGGGCTATGGCTACACCTTC
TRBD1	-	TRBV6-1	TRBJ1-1	CASSDGGQGWTEAFF	TGTGCCAGCAGTGACGGGGGACAGGGTTGGACTGAAGCTTTCTTT
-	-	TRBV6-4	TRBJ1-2	CASSDKGRGGYTF	TGTGCCAGCAGTGACAAAGGAAGGGGTGGCTACACCTTC
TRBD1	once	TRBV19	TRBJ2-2	CASIRGQGVTGELFF	TGTGCCAGTATCCGGGGACAGGGGGTCACCGGGGAGCTGTTTTTT
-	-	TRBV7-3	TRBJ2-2	CASSLTVTGELFF	TGTGCCAGCAGCTTAACGGTCACCGGGGAGCTGTTTTTT
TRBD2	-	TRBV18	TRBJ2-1	CASSPPSGLVLNEQFF	TGTGCCAGCTCACCACCATCTGGACTAGTTCTCAATGAGCAGTTCTTC
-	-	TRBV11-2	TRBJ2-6	CASTSGANVLTF	TGTGCCAGCACGTCTGGGGCCAACGTCCTGACTTTC
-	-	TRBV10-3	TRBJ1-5	CAISAEYSNQPQHF	TGTGCCATCAGTGCTGAATATAGCAATCAGCCCCAGCATTTT
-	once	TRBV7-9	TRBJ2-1	CASSLVGEGAQFF	TGTGCCAGCAGCTTAGTTGGCGAAGGGGCGCAGTTCTTC
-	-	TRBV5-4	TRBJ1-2	CASSLGVGYYGYTF	TGTGCCAGCAGCTTGGGGGTGGGTTACTATGGCTACACCTTC
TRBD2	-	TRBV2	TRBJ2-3	CASSIRTSVITSTDTQYF	TGTGCCAGCAGTATCAGGACTAGCGTGATAACTAGCACAGATACGCAGTATTTT
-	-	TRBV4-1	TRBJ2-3	CASSQAAAADTQYF	TGCGCCAGCAGCCAAGCGGCAGCGGCAGATACGCAGTATTTT
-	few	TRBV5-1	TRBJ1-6	CASSSAKTDITTPLHF	TGCGCCAGCAGCTCCGCTAAAACAGATATTACTACACCCCTCCACTTT
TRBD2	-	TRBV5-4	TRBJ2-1	CASSAWTSANEQFF	TGTGCCAGCAGCGCCTGGACTAGCGCCAATGAGCAGTTCTTC
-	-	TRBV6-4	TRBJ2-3	CASSEGGGDTDTQYF	TGTGCCAGCAGTGAAGGTGGTGGGGACACAGATACGCAGTATTTT
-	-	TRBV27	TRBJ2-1	CASRSYNEQFF	TGTGCCAGCAGATCGTACAATGAGCAGTTCTTC
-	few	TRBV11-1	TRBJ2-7	CASSLMSESYEQYF	TGTGCCAGCAGCTTAATGAGTGAGAGCTACGAGCAGTACTTC
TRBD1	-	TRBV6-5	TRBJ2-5	CASSFDRGRETQYF	TGTGCCAGCAGTTTCGACAGGGGACGGGAGACCCAGTACTTC
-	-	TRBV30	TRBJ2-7	CAWSGQGRNEQYF	TGTGCCTGGAGTGGCCAGGGTAGAAACGAGCAGTACTTC
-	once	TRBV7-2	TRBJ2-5	CASSLVETQYF	TGTGCCAGCAGCTTGGTAGAGACCCAGTACTTC
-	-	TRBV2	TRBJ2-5	CASSDPTGPEAQYF	TGTGCCAGCAGTGACCCCACAGGGCCAGAGGCCCAGTACTTC
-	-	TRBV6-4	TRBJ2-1	CASSEGDYNEQFF	TGTGCCAGCAGTGAAGGGGACTACAATGAGCAGTTCTTC
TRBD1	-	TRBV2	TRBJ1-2	CASEWTGQDGYTF	TGTGCCAGCGAGTGGACAGGGCAAGATGGCTACACCTTC
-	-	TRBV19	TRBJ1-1	CASRVDRETEAFF	TGTGCCAGTAGGGTAGACAGAGAGACTGAAGCTTTCTTT
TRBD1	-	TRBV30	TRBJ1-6	CAWRSTGFYRSSYNSPLHF	TGTGCCTGGCGGTCGACAGGGTTCTATAGGAGCTCCTATAATTCACCCCTCCACTTT
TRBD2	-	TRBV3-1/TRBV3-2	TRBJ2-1	CASSQLRGTSGRGNEQFF	TGTGCCAGCAGCCAACTCCGCGGGACTAGCGGGAGAGGTAATGAGCAGTTCTTC
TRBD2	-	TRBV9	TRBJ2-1	CASSLWTSGGLGNNEQFF	TGTGCCAGCAGCTTGTGGACTAGCGGGGGGCTGGGGAACAATGAGCAGTTCTTC
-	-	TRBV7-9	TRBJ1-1	CASSLVAEAFF	TGTGCCAGCAGCTTAGTCGCTGAAGCTTTCTTT
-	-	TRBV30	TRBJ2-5	CAWGPGKTQYF	TGTGCCTGGGGGCCGGGGAAGACCCAGTACTTC
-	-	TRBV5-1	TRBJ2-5	CASSLTGAQAKYQETQYF	TGCGCCAGCAGCCTGACGGGGGCCCAAGCTAAGTACCAAGAGACCCAGTACTTC
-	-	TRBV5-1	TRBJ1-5	CASSPGQTNQPQHF	TGCGCCAGCAGCCCTGGACAGACTAATCAGCCCCAGCATTTT
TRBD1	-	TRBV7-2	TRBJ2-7	CASSEDRAYYEQYF	TGTGCCAGCAGCGAGGACAGGGCATACTACGAGCAGTACTTC